The 4 T cell receptor beta chains below were found in one sample sequenced in a study of CD8 T cells in ankylosing spondylitis. TCRdb reprocessed the 5' RACE reads via MiXCR and lists one record per CDR3 protein. The table shows about 450,000 distinct CDR3 sequences, with roughly 25% occurring only once. The antigens for these receptors are not known. Findings of the study overall: Ankylosing spondylitis blood appeared to be characterized by a TCR beta motif of eight or nine highly homologous variants.

The sample comprised blood, either unsorted or a sorted T cell fraction (not recorded which). The origin of the receptors is a male donor with ankylosing spondylitis.

The rearrangement joins TRBV29-1 to TRBJ1-2; the D is unclear. Germline V gene lookup returns CDR1 SQVTM and CDR2 ANQGSEA. V was shortened by 7 bases and J by 5 bases, with 17 bases between the two germline ends. The length of the CDR3 is 13 residues. The chain's CDR3 is CSAPDPLVYGYTF. The CDR3, as DNA: TGCAGCGCCCCAGATCCATTAGTTTATGGCTACACCTTC.

This sequence joins TRBV5-1 and TRBJ2-7; D may match TRBD1 or TRBD2 (5 bases each). CDR1 SGHRS and CDR2 YFSETQ come from the germline V gene. The CDR3 spans 14 residues. V was clipped by 4 bases and J by 7 bases, with 18 bases between them. CDR3 protein: CASSPGTDWGEQYV. The CDR3 DNA reads as TGCGCCAGCAGCCCAGGGACCGACTGGGGGGAGCAGTACGTC.

The chain has TRBV29-1 and TRBJ1-1, with D unresolved. V lost 6 bases and J 3 bases, leaving 17 bases between the germline ends. Germline V gene sequence: CDR1 SQVTM, CDR2 ANQGSEA. The CDR3 spans 14 residues. The DNA of the CDR3 is TGCAGCGTCCAAGGGTCAGCAGAAGACACTGAAGCTTTCTTT. Translated: CSVQGSAEDTEAFF.

The genes are TRBV3-1 and TRBJ2-1; TRBD2 agrees at 9 bases. The CDR3 spans 14 residues. Losses at the gene ends were 4 bases for V and 7 bases for J; bases not matched to a gene: 5. Germline-derived CDR1 and CDR2 are LGHDT and YNNKEL (reference sequence). This CDR3 reads CASSLYGLANEQFF. Here the CDR3 DNA reads TGTGCCAGCAGCCTGTACGGACTAGCGAATGAGCAGTTCTTC.